One T cell receptor beta chain is described in this entry. Its specific antigen is unknown. It has no much larger one-base neighbor in the sample; base qualities were not kept. The data originate from a study of blood T cell repertoires in COVID-19 (dated by TCRdb to the early 2020s). Broadly, across the study: Collaborator samples came from the United States, Italy and Spain and covered acute and convalescent phases of COVID-19. Subjects who had been exposed to COVID-19, were actively infected with it, or had recovered from it provided the deeply sampled blood TCRbeta repertoires that made up the dataset. The samples were drawn from the first 160 participants of the ongoing ImmuneRACE study and from roughly 1,300 subjects provided by 6 global collaborators. The repertoires were released in a freely available public database meant as a resource for research on the immune response to SARS-CoV-2. Where HLA class I and class II types were available, the types were taken from metadata supplied by the sample provider, not from assay-based typing. Sample metadata almost always included a de-identified subject ID, COVID-19 status, age in years and sex. The material from the prospective study consisted of cDNA or gDNA derived from T cells, B-cell-depleted T cells, or PBMCs. General conclusions and limits of the study: Clinical and demographic metadata were provided uncurated, with the amount varying by source and participant.

Clipping removes 6 bases from V and 6 bases from J, with 8 as the unmatched junction base count. Reading the germline V gene gives CDR1 MNHEY and CDR2 SVGEGT. The CDR3 sequence holds 14 residues, the cysteine and phenylalanine included. Only the CDR3 DNA is retained, 42 bases long and in frame from the first base. TCRbeta CDR3 regions were amplified from genomic DNA using the immunoSEQ Assay, a bias-controlled multiplex PCR. The authors' analysis ran thus. Nucleated cell counts per sample were estimated from amplification of reference gene primers within the assay. To quantify the absolute abundance of each unique TCRbeta CDR3 rearrangement, sequence reads were collapsed and filtered. For each sample, productive Simpson clonality was calculated as the square root of Simpson's diversity index across productive rearrangements. Drawn from immuneACCESS, this table holds only the in-frame rearrangements with V and J called that TCRdb kept. Clones are partly lost; checked studies trace under half to an unresolved V gene and leave the rest unexplained. From that table come the V and J calls and clone size; the DNA was used to work out D and trimming. In this sample the table shows roughly 240,000 clones, around 86% of which occur a single time. Of the sample, about 4% falls within the top ten clones.

Collaborating institutions collected whole blood in K2EDTA tubes following their own protocols. For TCRbeta analysis, collaborator samples were shipped as frozen whole blood, as isolated PBMCs, or as DNA extracted from either sample type. The source material was peripheral blood. The TCR was taken from a man younger than 35 with active or convalescent COVID-19. The chain uses TRBV6-2 or TRBV6-3 and TRBJ2-7, with 10 bases in between that match TRBD1. The CDR3 here reads CASSRQGAGGEQYF. DNA sequence: TGTGCCAGCAGCCGACAGGGGGCCGGCGGCGAGCAGTACTTC.